This record concerns one TCR beta chain sequence. In the study's own analysis: Amplification of reference gene primers provided the estimated nucleated cell counts. Sequencing used immunoSEQ multiplex PCR; TCRdb keeps in-frame clones, though not all of them. The D gene and trimming were derived from the DNA, and the V and J assignments and clone size from that table. This table holds some 380,000 clones, over 65% found once. The record originates from a study of blood T cell repertoires in COVID-19. Study background: Collection of acute and convalescent COVID-19 samples took place in the United States, Italy and Spain. Sample material is recorded as cDNA or gDNA derived from T cells, B-cell-depleted T cells, or PBMCs.

Germline assignment: CDR1 MNHEY and CDR2 SVGEGT. This CDR3 region has 11 residues. Trimming stripped 5 bases from V and 5 bases from J, with 6 bases between. This TCR was sampled from a human donor with acute or convalescent COVID-19. The donor label of this sample is uncertain. The chain links TRBV6-2 or TRBV6-3 to TRBJ2-5; D uncertain. Sequencing input: peripheral blood. The DNA of the CDR3 is TGTGCCAGCAGTCTTAGCGAGACCCAGTACTTC. It yields the protein CASSLSETQYF.